Below, one TCR beta chain is given with its context. The donors, healthy Caucasians from Russia, were aged roughly 6 to 90. Through a sample-barcoded 5' primer and a J-beta primer mix, a second PCR was run for roughly 6 to 12 cycles. Via MiXCR, TCRdb re-called the 5' RACE reads, giving one row per CDR3 protein. The sample has 600,000 to 1,000,000 distinct CDR3 sequences, roughly 64% seen once. With 9 bases clipped from V and 0 bases from J, the junction kept 16 bases outside the gene matches. This CDR3 is built from 19 residues. The germline V gene encodes CDR1 SGHTA and CDR2 FQGNSA. This sample stems from a study of blood T cells in healthy people across ages.

V is TRBV7-2 and J is TRBJ2-1; 11 nucleotides line up with TRBD2. The sample consisted of blood. The TCR comes from a young man in good health. CDR3 protein: CASLRGLAGGLSSYNEQFF. CDR3 bases: TGTGCCAGTTTAAGAGGGCTAGCGGGGGGCCTAAGCTCCTACAATGAGCAGTTCTTC. Looking up the rest from reference TRBV7-2 and TRBJ2-1 gives the full variable domain: GAGVSQSPSNKVTEKGKDVELRCDPISGHTALYWYRQSLGQGLEFLIYFQGNSAPDKSGLPSDRFSAERTGGSVSTLTIQRTQQEDSAVYLCASLRGLAGGLSSYNEQFFGPGTRLTVL.